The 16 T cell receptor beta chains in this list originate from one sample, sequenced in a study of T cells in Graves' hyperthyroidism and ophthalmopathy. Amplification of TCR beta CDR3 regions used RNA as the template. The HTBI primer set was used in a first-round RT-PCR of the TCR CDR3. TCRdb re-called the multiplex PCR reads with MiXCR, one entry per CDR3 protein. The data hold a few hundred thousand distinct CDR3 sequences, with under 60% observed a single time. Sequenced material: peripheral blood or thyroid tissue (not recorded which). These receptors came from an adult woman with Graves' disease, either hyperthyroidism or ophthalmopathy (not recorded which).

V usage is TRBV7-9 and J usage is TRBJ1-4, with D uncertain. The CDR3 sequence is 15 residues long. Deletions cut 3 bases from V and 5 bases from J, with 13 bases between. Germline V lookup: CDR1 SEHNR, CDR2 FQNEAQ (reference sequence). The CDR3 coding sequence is TGTGCCAGCAGCTTCCTCAGTGATACGAATGAAAAACTGTTTTTT. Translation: CASSFLSDTNEKLFF.

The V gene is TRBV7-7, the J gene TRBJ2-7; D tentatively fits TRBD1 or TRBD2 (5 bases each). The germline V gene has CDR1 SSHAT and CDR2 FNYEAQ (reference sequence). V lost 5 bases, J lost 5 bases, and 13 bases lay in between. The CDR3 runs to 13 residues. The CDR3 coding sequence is TGTGCCAGCAGCCGGGACCCGTTCCACGAGCAGTACTTC. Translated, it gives CASSRDPFHEQYF. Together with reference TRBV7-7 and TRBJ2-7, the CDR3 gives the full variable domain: GAGVSQSPRYKVTKRGQDVTLRCDPISSHATLYWYQQALGQGPEFLTYFNYEAQPDKSGLPSDRFSAERPEGSISTLTIQRTEQRDSAMYRCASSRDPFHEQYFGPGTRLTVT.

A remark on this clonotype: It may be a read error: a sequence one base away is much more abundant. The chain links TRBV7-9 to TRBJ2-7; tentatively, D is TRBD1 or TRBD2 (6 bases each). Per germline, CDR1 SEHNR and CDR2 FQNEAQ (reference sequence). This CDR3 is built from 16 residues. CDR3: CAGSQAPRGRPYEQYF. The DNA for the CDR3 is TGCGCCGGCAGCCAAGCCCCCCGGGGGCGGCCCTACGAGCAGTACTTC.

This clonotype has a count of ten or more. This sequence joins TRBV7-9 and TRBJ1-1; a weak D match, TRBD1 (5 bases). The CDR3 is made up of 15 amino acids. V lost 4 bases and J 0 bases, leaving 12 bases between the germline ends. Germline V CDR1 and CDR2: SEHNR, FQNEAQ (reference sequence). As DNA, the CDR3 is TGTGCCAGCAGCTGGGGGGGACCAATGAACACTGAAGCTTTCTTT. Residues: CASSWGGPMNTEAFF.

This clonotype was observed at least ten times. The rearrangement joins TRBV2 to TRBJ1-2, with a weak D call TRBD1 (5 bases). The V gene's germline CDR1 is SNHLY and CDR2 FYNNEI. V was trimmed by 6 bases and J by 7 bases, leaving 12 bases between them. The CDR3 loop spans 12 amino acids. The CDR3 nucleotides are TGTGCCAGCAGATTTATGGGACGTGGCTACACCTTC. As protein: CASRFMGRGYTF. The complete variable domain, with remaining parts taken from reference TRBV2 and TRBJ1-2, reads EPEVTQTPSHQVTQMGQEVILRCVPISNHLYFYWYRQILGQKVEFLVSFYNNEISEKSEIFDDQFSVERPDGSNFTLKIRSTKLEDSAMYFCASRFMGRGYTFGSGTRLTVV.

In DNA, the CDR3 is TGTGCCAGCAGCCAAGAAACTGTTGGAGGGTCCGGGGCCAACGTCCTGACTTTC. It codes for CASSQETVGGSGANVLTF. This chain links TRBV14 with TRBJ2-6; perhaps TRBD2 as D (6 bases). The germline CDR1 and CDR2 sequences are SGHDN and FVKESK. The CDR3 is made up of 18 amino acids. Trimming pared 0 bases from V and 4 bases from J, leaving 16 bases between. The full variable domain, with the rest looked up from reference TRBV14 and TRBJ2-6, is EAGVTQFPSHSVIEKGQTVTLRCDPISGHDNLYWYRRVMGKEIKFLLHFVKESKQDESGMPNNRFLAERTGGTYSTLKVQPAELEDSGVYFCASSQETVGGSGANVLTFGAGSRLTVL.

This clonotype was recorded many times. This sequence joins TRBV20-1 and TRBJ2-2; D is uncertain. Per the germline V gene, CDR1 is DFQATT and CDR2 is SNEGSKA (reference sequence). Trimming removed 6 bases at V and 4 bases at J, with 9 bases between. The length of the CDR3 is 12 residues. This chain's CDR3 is CSAPTPTGELFF. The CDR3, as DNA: TGCAGTGCCCCGACTCCCACCGGGGAGCTGTTTTTT.

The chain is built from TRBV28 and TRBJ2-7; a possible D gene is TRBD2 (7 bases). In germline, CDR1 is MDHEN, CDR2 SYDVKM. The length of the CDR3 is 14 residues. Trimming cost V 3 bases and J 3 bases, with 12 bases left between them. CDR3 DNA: TGTGCCAGCAGTTTCGGGGGGCACAGCTACGAGCAGTACTTC. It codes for CASSFGGHSYEQYF. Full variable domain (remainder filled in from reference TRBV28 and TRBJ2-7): DVKVTQSSRYLVKRTGEKVFLECVQDMDHENMFWYRQDPGLGLRLIYFSYDVKMKEKGDIPEGYSVSREKKERFSLILESASTNQTSMYLCASSFGGHSYEQYFGPGTRLTVT.

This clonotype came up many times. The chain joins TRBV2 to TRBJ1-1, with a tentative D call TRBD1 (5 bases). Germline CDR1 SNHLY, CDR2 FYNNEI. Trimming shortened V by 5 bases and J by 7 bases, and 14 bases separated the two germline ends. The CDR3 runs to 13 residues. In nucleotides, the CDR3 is TGTGCCAGCAGTCCTACCGACGGGGGTGAAGCTTTCTTT. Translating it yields CASSPTDGGEAFF.

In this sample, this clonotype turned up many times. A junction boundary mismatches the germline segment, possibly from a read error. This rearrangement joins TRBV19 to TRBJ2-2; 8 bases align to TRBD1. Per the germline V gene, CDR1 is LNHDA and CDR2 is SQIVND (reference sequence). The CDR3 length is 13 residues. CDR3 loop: CASSPDRAGKLFF. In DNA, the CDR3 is TGTGCCAGTAGTCCGGACAGGGCCGGGAAGCTGTTTTTT.

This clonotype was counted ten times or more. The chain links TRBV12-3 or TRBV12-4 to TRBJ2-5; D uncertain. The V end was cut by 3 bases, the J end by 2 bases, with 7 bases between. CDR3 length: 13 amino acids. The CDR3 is CASSFGAQETQYF. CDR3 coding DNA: TGTGCCAGCAGTTTCGGCGCTCAAGAGACCCAGTACTTC.

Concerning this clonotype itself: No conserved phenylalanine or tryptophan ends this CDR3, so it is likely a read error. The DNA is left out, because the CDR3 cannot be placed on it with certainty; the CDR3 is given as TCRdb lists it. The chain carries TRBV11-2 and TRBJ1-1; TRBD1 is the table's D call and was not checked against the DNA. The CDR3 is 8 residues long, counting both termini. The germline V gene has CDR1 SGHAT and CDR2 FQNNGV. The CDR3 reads CASSSIGG.

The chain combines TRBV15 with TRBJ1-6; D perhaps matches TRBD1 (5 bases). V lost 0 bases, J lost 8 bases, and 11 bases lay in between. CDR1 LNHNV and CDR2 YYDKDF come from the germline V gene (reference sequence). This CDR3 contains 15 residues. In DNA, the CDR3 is TGTGCCACCAGCAGAGAGGCTGTAGGGGATTCACCCCTCCACTTT. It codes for CATSREAVGDSPLHF.

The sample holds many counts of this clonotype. This CDR3 reads CASRPGFDYEQYF. CDR3 coding DNA: TGCGCCAGCAGACCAGGGTTTGACTACGAGCAGTACTTC. V is TRBV5-1 and J is TRBJ2-7; D may be TRBD1 (5 bases). The CDR3 is 13 residues long. V gave up 5 bases and J gave up 3 bases, with 12 bases separating them. CDR1 and CDR2 from the germline V gene are SGHRS and YFSETQ.

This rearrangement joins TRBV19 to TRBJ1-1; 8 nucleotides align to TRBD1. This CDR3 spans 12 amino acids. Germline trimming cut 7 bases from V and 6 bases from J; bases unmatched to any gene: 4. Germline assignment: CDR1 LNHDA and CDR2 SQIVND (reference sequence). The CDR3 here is CASTQGAAEAFF. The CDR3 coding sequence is TGTGCCAGTACCCAGGGGGCGGCTGAAGCTTTCTTT.

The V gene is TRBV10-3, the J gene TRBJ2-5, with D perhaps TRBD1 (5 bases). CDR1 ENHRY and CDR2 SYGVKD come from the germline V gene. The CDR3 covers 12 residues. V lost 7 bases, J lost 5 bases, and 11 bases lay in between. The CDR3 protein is CAIKGVEETQYF. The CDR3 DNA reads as TGTGCCATCAAAGGGGTTGAGGAGACCCAGTACTTC.